One and the same sample provided the 30 T cell receptor beta chains below, sequenced in a study of response to subunit inactivated influenza vaccine. TCRdb re-analysed the RT-PCR reads in MiXCR, keeping a single row per CDR3 protein. The table lists fewer than 550,000 distinct CDR3 sequences, less than 30% of them singletons. The input for sequencing was CD4+ T cells sorted from PBMCs, taken around 5 days after vaccination. Receptor source: a man aged 45-65 years who received an inactivated influenza vaccine.

This sequence joins TRBV5-1 and TRBJ2-1; the D gene is possibly TRBD1 (6 bases). The CDR3 is 14 residues long. V gave up 3 bases and J gave up 4 bases, with 11 bases separating them. The germline CDR1 and CDR2 sequences are SGHRS and YFSETQ. CDR3 in amino acids: CASSSEGVYNEQFF. For the CDR3, the DNA is TGCGCCAGCAGCTCCGAGGGGGTATACAATGAGCAGTTCTTC.

This clonotype turned up a few times. V is TRBV10-3 and J is TRBJ2-1; possible D gene TRBD2, 5 bases. The germline V and J ends were trimmed by 3 bases and 4 bases, with 22 bases remaining between them. Germline CDR1 is ENHRY and CDR2 is SYGVKD. This CDR3 spans 18 amino acids. The CDR3 is CAISDERTLNNFYNEQFF. The CDR3 DNA reads TGTGCCATCAGTGATGAGAGGACTCTGAATAATTTTTACAATGAGCAGTTCTTC.

Only a few counts were recorded for this clonotype. This chain connects TRBV12-3 or TRBV12-4 to TRBJ2-2, with D uncertain. V lost 5 bases and J lost 2, with 6 bases in between. The length of the CDR3 is 13 residues. The CDR3 region has the DNA TGTGCCAGCAGTCACAGTAACACCGGGGAGCTGTTTTTT. Residues: CASSHSNTGELFF.

This clonotype turned up a few times. V gene TRBV29-1 combines with J gene TRBJ2-7; D could derive from TRBD1 or TRBD2 (7 bases each). The CDR3 runs 14 residues. Trimming removed 0 bases at V and 6 bases at J, with 15 bases between. The V gene's germline CDR1 is SQVTM and CDR2 ANQGSEA. The CDR3 loop is CSVEDRGGRGEQYF. The CDR3 DNA sequence: TGCAGCGTTGAAGACAGGGGGGGAAGGGGCGAGCAGTACTTC.

This clonotype has more than one count but fewer than ten. The V call is TRBV5-1, the J call TRBJ2-3, with TRBD2 matching 10 bases. V gave up 1 base and J gave up 2 bases; unmatched junction bases: 4. Germline V gene data show CDR1 as SGHRS and CDR2 as YFSETQ. CDR3 length: 16 amino acids. DNA of the CDR3: TGCGCCAGCAGCTTGCTAGCGGGGGTTCTCACAGATACGCAGTATTTT. Translation gives CASSLLAGVLTDTQYF.

This chain uses TRBV6-1 with TRBJ2-7, with D maybe TRBD1 (5 bases). Germline V gene sequence: CDR1 MNHNS, CDR2 SASEGT. CDR3 size: 13 residues. V was pared by 7 bases and J by 2 bases, with 12 bases between. The CDR3 here is CASTPGHPYEQYF. CDR3 bases: TGTGCCAGCACCCCAGGACACCCCTACGAGCAGTACTTC.

V and J are TRBV10-3 and TRBJ2-1; 10 nucleotides match TRBD2. Germline V lookup: CDR1 ENHRY, CDR2 SYGVKD. This CDR3 is 15 amino acids long. V gave up 6 bases and J gave up 12 bases; unmatched junction bases: 14. CDR3 in DNA: TGTGCCATCAGCGCAGGGGACCTAGCGGGAGTACGGCAGTTCTTC. It specifies CAISAGDLAGVRQFF.

V is TRBV10-3 and J is TRBJ2-5; tentative D call: TRBD2 (6 bases). Germline CDR1 and CDR2: ENHRY and SYGVKD. The CDR3 runs to 17 residues. The V end was cut by 0 bases, the J end by 3 bases, with 17 bases between. This CDR3 is CAISESTTGVLEETQYF. CDR3 nucleotides: TGTGCCATCAGTGAGTCGACAACGGGAGTTCTGGAAGAGACCCAGTACTTC.

This clonotype was counted at least ten times. The rearrangement links TRBV15 to TRBJ1-4; D not resolved. V lost 6 bases, J lost 6 bases, and 20 bases lay in between. CDR1 is LNHNV and CDR2 is YYDKDF in the germline V gene (reference sequence). CDR3 length: 16 residues. CDR3 in DNA: TGTGCCACCAGTCTTGGCCTGACAAGCCGGGATGAAAAACTGTTTTTT. It encodes CATSLGLTSRDEKLFF.

In this sample, this clonotype turned up a few times. The V call is TRBV7-2, the J call TRBJ1-1; 8 bases match TRBD1. The junction had 10 bases not matched to a gene; V was cut back by 2 bases and J by 5 bases. The length of the CDR3 is 16 residues. Germline V gene data show CDR1 as SGHTA and CDR2 as FQGNSA. The CDR3 loop is CASSLSGQGARTEAFF. CDR3 nucleotides: TGTGCCAGCAGCTTATCCGGGCAGGGGGCGCGGACTGAAGCTTTCTTT. The full variable domain, its missing parts supplied by reference TRBV7-2 and TRBJ1-1, is GAGVSQSPSNKVTEKGKDVELRCDPISGHTALYWYRQSLGQGLEFLIYFQGNSAPDKSGLPSDRFSAERTGGSVSTLTIQRTQQEDSAVYLCASSLSGQGARTEAFFGQGTRLTVV.

The genes are TRBV11-2 and TRBJ2-5; D might be TRBD1 (6 bases). The ends were cut back, 1 base at V and 7 bases at J, with 16 bases in the middle. Looked up from germline, CDR1 is SGHAT and CDR2 is FQNNGV. CDR3 length: 15 residues. The CDR3 nucleotides read TGTGCCAGCAGCTTAGGAGGACAGTCGCGAGGGACCCAGTACTTC. Translation: CASSLGGQSRGTQYF. The entire variable domain, with the rest obtained from reference TRBV11-2 and TRBJ2-5, is as follows: EAGVAQSPRYKIIEKRQSVAFWCNPISGHATLYWYQQILGQGPKLLIQFQNNGVVDDSQLPKDRFSAERLKGVDSTLKIQPAKLEDSAVYLCASSLGGQSRGTQYFGPGTRLLVL.

The chain has TRBV27 and TRBJ1-2, with D perhaps TRBD1 (6 bases). Germline V gene data show CDR1 as MNHEY and CDR2 as SMNVEV (reference sequence). CDR3 length equals 15 residues. The V and J ends lost 4 bases and 4 bases respectively, with 16 bases between them. As DNA, the CDR3 is TGTGCCAGCAGTTCCTTACAGGGCTTGAGCTATGGCTACACCTTC. Protein sequence: CASSSLQGLSYGYTF.

This clonotype was seen a few times. The CDR3 sequence: CASSPSGKGVDTQYF. The CDR3 nucleotides are TGTGCCAGCAGTCCTAGCGGAAAAGGGGTAGATACGCAGTATTTT. The gene calls are TRBV28 and TRBJ2-3; TRBD2 aligns across 7 bases. J gave up 5 bases and V 5 bases, and 10 bases lay outside the gene matches. The CDR3 extends over 15 amino acids. Germline V gene data show CDR1 as MDHEN and CDR2 as SYDVKM.

The J gene is TRBJ2-2, the V gene TRBV10-3; tentatively, D is TRBD1 or TRBD2 (6 bases each). Deletions cut 4 bases from V and 0 bases from J, with 15 bases between. This CDR3 contains 17 residues. CDR1 is ENHRY, CDR2 SYGVKD, per germline. CDR3 sequence (DNA): TGTGCCATCAGTGGAAAAGGGGGGTTAGCGAACACCGGGGAGCTGTTTTTT. Amino acids: CAISGKGGLANTGELFF.

The chain recombines TRBV20-1 with TRBJ2-1; 9 bases line up with TRBD2. Germline V gives CDR1 DFQATT, CDR2 SNEGSKA (reference sequence). Trimming took 0 bases from V and 0 from J; bases not matched to a gene: 6. This CDR3 comprises 17 residues. The CDR3 sequence: CSARDSGGVSSYNEQFF. CDR3 coding DNA: TGCAGTGCTAGAGATAGCGGGGGTGTCAGCTCCTACAATGAGCAGTTCTTC.

V gene TRBV28 combines with J gene TRBJ2-1; tentative D call: TRBD1 (5 bases). Trimming cost V 6 bases and J 4 bases, with 13 bases left between them. Germline loops: CDR1 MDHEN, CDR2 SYDVKM. The length of the CDR3 is 14 residues. The CDR3 loop is CASRLRGSYNEQFF. Here the CDR3 DNA reads TGTGCCAGCAGGTTAAGGGGTTCGTACAATGAGCAGTTCTTC.

The CDR3 DNA reads TGTGCCAGCAGCTTATTAGCGGGAGGTCTTGAGCAGTTCTTC. This encodes CASSLLAGGLEQFF. This chain uses TRBV11-1 with TRBJ2-1, with 10 bases identical to TRBD2. Germline lookup yields CDR1 SGHAT and CDR2 FQDESV (reference sequence). J lost 9 bases, V lost 2 bases, and 4 bases had no gene match. The CDR3 is made up of 14 amino acids.

This clonotype was seen a few times. The chain uses TRBV10-2 and TRBJ2-5; D perhaps matches TRBD2 (6 bases). Germline V gene data show CDR1 as WSHSY and CDR2 as SAAADI. CDR3 length equals 14 residues. Trimming stripped 2 bases from V and 4 bases from J, with 11 bases between. CDR3 DNA sequence: TGCGCCAGCAGTGAGGTTAGCGGTTTAGAGACCCAGTACTTC. It is translated as CASSEVSGLETQYF.

This clonotype was seen a few times. The genes are TRBV7-2 and TRBJ2-2; a possible D gene is TRBD1 (6 bases). The CDR3 extends over 15 amino acids. The ends were cut back, 1 base at V and 13 bases at J, with 19 bases in the middle. Germline CDR1 SGHTA, CDR2 FQGNSA. CDR3 bases: TGTGCCAGCAGCTTAGGAGGCAGACAAGGCAGGGGGCTGTTTTTT. Residues: CASSLGGRQGRGLFF.

This chain uses TRBV6-5 with TRBJ2-7; unclear D gene. The CDR3 runs to 16 residues. Looked up from germline, CDR1 is MNHEY and CDR2 is SVGAGI. V shed 0 bases and J shed 0 bases, with 12 bases lying between them. CDR3 coding DNA: TGTGCCAGCAGTTACTCGGTGATACAGAGCTCCTACGAGCAGTACTTC. It yields the protein CASSYSVIQSSYEQYF.

The chain employs TRBV6-2 or TRBV6-3 and TRBJ2-1; no clear D gene. CDR1 and CDR2 from the germline V gene are MNHEY and SVGEGT. The CDR3 has 14 amino acids. V gave up 7 bases and J gave up 7 bases, with 17 bases separating them. The DNA for the CDR3 is TGTGCCAGCACCTTTCGAGGTTTTAAGAATGAGCAGTTCTTC. Translating it yields CASTFRGFKNEQFF.

This rearrangement joins TRBV28 to TRBJ2-3; 7 bases fit TRBD1. J lost 1 base, V lost 2 bases, and 9 bases had no gene match. From germline, CDR1 is MDHEN and CDR2 SYDVKM. The CDR3 covers 17 residues. In DNA, the CDR3 is TGTGCCAGCAGTTTAATGTCGGGACAGTATCGCACAGATACGCAGTATTTT. This codes for CASSLMSGQYRTDTQYF.

This clonotype appeared a few times. The rearrangement joins TRBV6-2 or TRBV6-3 to TRBJ2-1; 10 bases agree with TRBD2. Germline loops: CDR1 MNHEY, CDR2 SVGEGT. CDR3 length: 14 amino acids. With 6 bases clipped from V and 5 bases from J, the junction kept 4 bases outside the gene matches. CDR3 DNA sequence: TGTGCCAGCAGGCCTAGCGGGAGTAACAATGAGCAGTTCTTC. Translation: CASRPSGSNNEQFF.

This clonotype turned up a few times. This sequence joins TRBV12-3 or TRBV12-4 and TRBJ1-6; 9 positions match TRBD1. Trimming at V came to 5 bases and at J to 9 bases, leaving 5 bases not matched to a gene. This CDR3 region has 14 residues. The CDR3 here is CASSPGQGGSPLHF. Here the CDR3 DNA reads TGTGCCAGCAGTCCGGGACAGGGAGGTTCACCCCTCCACTTT.

The genes are TRBV12-3 or TRBV12-4 and TRBJ1-4; no definite D call. V lost 3 bases, J lost 7 bases, and 6 bases lay in between. The CDR3 runs to 12 residues. The CDR3, as DNA: TGTGCCAGCAGTTTTCTGGGTGAAAAACTGTTTTTT. Translated: CASSFLGEKLFF.

The chain links TRBV7-2 to TRBJ2-1, with D perhaps matching TRBD1 or TRBD2 (5 bases each). Germline loops: CDR1 SGHTA, CDR2 FQGNSA. V lost 0 bases to trimming and J lost 7 bases, with 16 bases between them. This CDR3 has 16 residues. The DNA of the CDR3 is TGTGCCAGCAGCTTAGCTCCGGGACCTCGTATTAATGAGCAGTTCTTC. Amino acid sequence: CASSLAPGPRINEQFF.

In this sample, this clonotype turned up a few times. J is TRBJ2-5 and V is TRBV20-1; 7 bases fit TRBD1. J lost 3 bases, V lost 6 bases, and 4 bases had no gene match. CDR1 is DFQATT and CDR2 is SNEGSKA in the germline V gene (reference sequence). The CDR3 is 12 amino acids. In DNA form, the CDR3 reads TGCAGTGCCGAGGGACAGAAAGAGACCCAGTACTTC. Protein sequence: CSAEGQKETQYF.

This clonotype has more than one count but fewer than ten. The J gene is TRBJ1-5, the V gene TRBV29-1, with D uncertain. Trimming removed 4 bases at V and 0 bases at J, with 10 bases between. The germline CDR1 and CDR2 sequences are SQVTM and ANQGSEA. The CDR3 contains 14 residues. The CDR3 DNA is TGCAGCGTTGTCTCCGGGGATAGCAATCAGCCCCAGCATTTT. As protein: CSVVSGDSNQPQHF.

The chain couples TRBV7-9 to TRBJ2-2; the D gene could be TRBD1 or TRBD2 (6 bases each). The germline V gene has CDR1 SEHNR and CDR2 FQNEAQ (reference sequence). The CDR3 has 15 residues. The V and J ends lost 7 bases and 7 bases respectively, with 19 bases between them. The CDR3 here is CASTYAPGAGGELFF. The DNA for the CDR3 is TGTGCCAGCACCTACGCCCCGGGGGCGGGCGGGGAGCTGTTTTTT.

The chain couples TRBV5-4 to TRBJ1-1, with a weak D call TRBD1 (5 bases). CDR3 size: 16 residues. The germline V gene encodes CDR1 SGHNT and CDR2 YYREEE (reference sequence). V dropped 0 bases and J dropped 0 bases, with 12 bases sitting between them. CDR3: CASSLAGAQLNTEAFF. In nucleotides, the CDR3 is TGTGCCAGCAGCTTGGCTGGGGCCCAATTGAACACTGAAGCTTTCTTT.